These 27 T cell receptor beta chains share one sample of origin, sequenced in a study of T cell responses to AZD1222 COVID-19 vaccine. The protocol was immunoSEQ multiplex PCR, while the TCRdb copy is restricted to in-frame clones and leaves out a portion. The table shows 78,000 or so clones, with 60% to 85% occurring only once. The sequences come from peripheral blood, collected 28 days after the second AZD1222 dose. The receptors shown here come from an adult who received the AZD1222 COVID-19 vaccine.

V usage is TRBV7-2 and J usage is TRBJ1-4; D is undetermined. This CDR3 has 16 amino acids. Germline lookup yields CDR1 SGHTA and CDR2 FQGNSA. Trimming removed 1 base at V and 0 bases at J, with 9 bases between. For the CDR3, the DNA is TGTGCCAGCAGCTTAGGTTCCCTTGCAACTAATGAAAAACTGTTTTTT. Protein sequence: CASSLGSLATNEKLFF.

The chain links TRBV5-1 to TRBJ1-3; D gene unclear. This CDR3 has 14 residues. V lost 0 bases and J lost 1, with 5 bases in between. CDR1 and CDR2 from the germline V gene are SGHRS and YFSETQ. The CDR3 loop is CASSLGPSGNTIYF. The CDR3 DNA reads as TGCGCCAGCAGCTTGGGACCTTCTGGAAACACCATATATTTT.

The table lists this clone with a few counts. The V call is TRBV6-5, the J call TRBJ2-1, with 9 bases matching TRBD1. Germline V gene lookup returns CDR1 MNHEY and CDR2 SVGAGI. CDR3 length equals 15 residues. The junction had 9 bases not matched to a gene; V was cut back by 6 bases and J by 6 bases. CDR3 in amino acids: CASSRGTGILNEQFF. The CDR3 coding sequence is TGTGCCAGCAGCCGGGGGACAGGGATCCTCAATGAGCAGTTCTTC.

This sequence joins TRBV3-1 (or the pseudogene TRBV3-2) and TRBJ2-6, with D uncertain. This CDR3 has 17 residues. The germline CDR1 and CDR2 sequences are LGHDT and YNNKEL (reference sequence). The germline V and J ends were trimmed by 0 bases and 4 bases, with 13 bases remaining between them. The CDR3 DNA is TGTGCCAGCAGCCAAGATCTGGACCAATCCGGGGCCAACGTCCTGACTTTC. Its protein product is CASSQDLDQSGANVLTF.

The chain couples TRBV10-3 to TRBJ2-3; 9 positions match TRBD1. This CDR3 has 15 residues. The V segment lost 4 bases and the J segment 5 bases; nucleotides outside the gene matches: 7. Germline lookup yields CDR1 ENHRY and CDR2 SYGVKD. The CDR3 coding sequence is TGTGCCATCAGTGGGGGACAGGGTAGTAAAGATACGCAGTATTTT. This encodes CAISGGQGSKDTQYF.

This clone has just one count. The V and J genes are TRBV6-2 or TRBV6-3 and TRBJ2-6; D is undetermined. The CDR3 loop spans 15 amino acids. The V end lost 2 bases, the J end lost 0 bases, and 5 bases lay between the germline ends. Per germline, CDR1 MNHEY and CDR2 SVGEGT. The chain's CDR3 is CASSYAFSGANVLTF. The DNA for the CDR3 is TGTGCCAGCAGTTACGCCTTCTCTGGGGCCAACGTCCTGACTTTC.

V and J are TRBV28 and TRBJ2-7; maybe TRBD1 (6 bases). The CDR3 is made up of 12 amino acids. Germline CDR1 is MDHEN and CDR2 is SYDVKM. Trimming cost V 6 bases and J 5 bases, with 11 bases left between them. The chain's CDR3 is CASRQGVDEQYF. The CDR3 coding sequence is TGTGCCAGCAGACAGGGTGTAGACGAGCAGTACTTC. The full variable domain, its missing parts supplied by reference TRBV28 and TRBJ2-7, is DVKVTQSSRYLVKRTGEKVFLECVQDMDHENMFWYRQDPGLGLRLIYFSYDVKMKEKGDIPEGYSVSREKKERFSLILESASTNQTSMYLCASRQGVDEQYFGPGTRLTVT.

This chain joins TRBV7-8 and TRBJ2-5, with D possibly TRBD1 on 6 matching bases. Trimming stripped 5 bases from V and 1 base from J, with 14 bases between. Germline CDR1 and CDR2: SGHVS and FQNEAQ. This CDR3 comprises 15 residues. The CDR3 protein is CASSNPGHSQETQYF. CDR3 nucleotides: TGTGCCAGCAGCAATCCGGGACATTCCCAAGAGACCCAGTACTTC. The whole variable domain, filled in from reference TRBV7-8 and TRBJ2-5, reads GAGVSQSPRYKVAKRGQDVALRCDPISGHVSLFWYQQALGQGPEFLTYFQNEAQLDKSGLPSDRFFAERPEGSVSTLKIQRTQQEDSAVYLCASSNPGHSQETQYFGPGTRLLVL.

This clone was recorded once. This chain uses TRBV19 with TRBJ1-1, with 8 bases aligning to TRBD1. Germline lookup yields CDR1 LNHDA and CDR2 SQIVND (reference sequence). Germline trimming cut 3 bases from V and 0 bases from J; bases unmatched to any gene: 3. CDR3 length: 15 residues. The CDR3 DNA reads TGTGCCAGTAGTATCTCAGGGGGCCTGAACACTGAAGCTTTCTTT. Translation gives CASSISGGLNTEAFF. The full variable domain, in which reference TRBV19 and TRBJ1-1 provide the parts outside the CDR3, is DGGITQSPKYLFRKEGQNVTLSCEQNLNHDAMYWYRQDPGQGLRLIYYSQIVNDFQKGDIAEGYSVSREKKESFPLTVTSAQKNPTAFYLCASSISGGLNTEAFFGQGTRLTVV.

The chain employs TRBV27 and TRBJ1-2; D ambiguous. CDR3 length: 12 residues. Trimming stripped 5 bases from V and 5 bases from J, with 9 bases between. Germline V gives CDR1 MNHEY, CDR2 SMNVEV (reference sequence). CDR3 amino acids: CASSTTGYGYTF. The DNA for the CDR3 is TGTGCCAGCAGTACGACGGGGTATGGCTACACCTTC.

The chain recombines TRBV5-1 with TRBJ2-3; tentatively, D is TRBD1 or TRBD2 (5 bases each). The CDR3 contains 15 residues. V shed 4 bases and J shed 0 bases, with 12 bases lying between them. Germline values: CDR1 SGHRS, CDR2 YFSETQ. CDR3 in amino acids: CASSTGRGSTDTQYF. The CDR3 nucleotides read TGCGCCAGCAGCACGGGACGGGGTAGCACAGATACGCAGTATTTT.

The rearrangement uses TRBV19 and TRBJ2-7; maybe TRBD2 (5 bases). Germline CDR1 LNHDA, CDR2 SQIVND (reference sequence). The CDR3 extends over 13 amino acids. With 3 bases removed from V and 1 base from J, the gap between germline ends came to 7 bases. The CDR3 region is CASSIGGSYEQYF. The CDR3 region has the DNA TGTGCCAGTAGTATCGGCGGGTCCTACGAGCAGTACTTC.

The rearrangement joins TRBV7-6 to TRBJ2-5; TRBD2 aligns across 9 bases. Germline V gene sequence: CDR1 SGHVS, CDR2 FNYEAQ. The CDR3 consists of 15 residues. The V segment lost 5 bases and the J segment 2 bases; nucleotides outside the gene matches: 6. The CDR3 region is CASSTRAGGQETQYF. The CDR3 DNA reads TGTGCCAGCAGCACCAGGGCGGGGGGGCAAGAGACCCAGTACTTC.

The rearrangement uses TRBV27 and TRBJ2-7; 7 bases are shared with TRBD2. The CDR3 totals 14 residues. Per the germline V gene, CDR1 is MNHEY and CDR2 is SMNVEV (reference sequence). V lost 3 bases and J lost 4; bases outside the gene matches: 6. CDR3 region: CASSLTAGEYEQYF. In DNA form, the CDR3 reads TGTGCCAGCAGTTTGACGGCGGGAGAGTACGAGCAGTACTTC.

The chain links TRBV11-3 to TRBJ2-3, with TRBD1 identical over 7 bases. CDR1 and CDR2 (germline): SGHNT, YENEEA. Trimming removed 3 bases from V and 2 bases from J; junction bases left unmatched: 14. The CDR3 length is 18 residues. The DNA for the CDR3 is TGTGCCAGCAGCTTGGGGACAGACGGTATCTACGACACAGATACGCAGTATTTT. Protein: CASSLGTDGIYDTDTQYF. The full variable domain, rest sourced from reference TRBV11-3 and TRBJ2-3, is EAGVVQSPRYKIIEKKQPVAFWCNPISGHNTLYWYLQNLGQGPELLIRYENEEAVDDSQLPKDRFSAERLKGVDSTLKIQPAELGDSAVYLCASSLGTDGIYDTDTQYFGPGTRLTVL.

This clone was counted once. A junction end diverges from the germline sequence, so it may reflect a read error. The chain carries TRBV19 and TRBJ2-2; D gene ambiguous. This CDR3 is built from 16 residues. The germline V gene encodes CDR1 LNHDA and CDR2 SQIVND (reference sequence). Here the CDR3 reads CASKKGIIANPGELFF. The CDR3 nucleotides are TGTGCCAGTAAGAAGGGTATCATCGCGAACCCCGGGGAGCTGTTTTTT.

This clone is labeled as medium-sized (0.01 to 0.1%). CDR3 in amino acids: CASTRTGDSPLHF. CDR3 DNA sequence: TGTGCCAGCACCCGAACAGGGGATTCACCCCTCCACTTT. The V gene is TRBV12-3 or TRBV12-4, the J gene TRBJ1-6; 7 bases agree with TRBD1. The CDR3 totals 13 residues. With V trimmed by 7 bases and J by 8 bases, 5 bases remained unmatched.

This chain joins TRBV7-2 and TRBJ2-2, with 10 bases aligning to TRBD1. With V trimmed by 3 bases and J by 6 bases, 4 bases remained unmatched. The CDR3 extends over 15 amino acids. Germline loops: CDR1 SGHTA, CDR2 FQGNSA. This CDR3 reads CASSLGDRGAGELFF. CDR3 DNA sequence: TGTGCCAGCAGCTTGGGGGACAGGGGTGCCGGGGAGCTGTTTTTT.

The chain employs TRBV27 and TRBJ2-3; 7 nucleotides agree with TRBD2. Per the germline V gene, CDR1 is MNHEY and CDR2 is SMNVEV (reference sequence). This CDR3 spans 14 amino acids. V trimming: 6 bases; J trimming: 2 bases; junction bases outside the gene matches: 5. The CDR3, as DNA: TGTGCCAGCAGAACGGGGGGTCTCACAGATACGCAGTATTTT. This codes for CASRTGGLTDTQYF.

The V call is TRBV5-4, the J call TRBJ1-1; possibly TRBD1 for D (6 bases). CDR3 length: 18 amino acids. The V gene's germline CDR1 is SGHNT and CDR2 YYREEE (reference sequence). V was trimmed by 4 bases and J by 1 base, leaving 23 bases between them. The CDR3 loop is CASSVGDTGIRKNTEAFF. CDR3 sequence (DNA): TGTGCCAGCAGCGTAGGGGACACTGGTATACGAAAGAACACTGAAGCTTTCTTT. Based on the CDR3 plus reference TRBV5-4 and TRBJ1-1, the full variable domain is ETGVTQSPTHLIKTRGQQVTLRCSSQSGHNTVSWYQQALGQGPQFIFQYYREEENGRGNFPPRFSGLQFPNYSSELNVNALELDDSALYLCASSVGDTGIRKNTEAFFGQGTRLTVV.

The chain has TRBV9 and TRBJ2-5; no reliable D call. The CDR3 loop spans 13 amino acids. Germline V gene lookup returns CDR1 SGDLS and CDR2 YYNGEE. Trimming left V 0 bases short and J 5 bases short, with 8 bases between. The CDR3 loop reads CASSVDGMETQYF. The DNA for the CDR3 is TGTGCCAGCAGCGTAGATGGGATGGAGACCCAGTACTTC.

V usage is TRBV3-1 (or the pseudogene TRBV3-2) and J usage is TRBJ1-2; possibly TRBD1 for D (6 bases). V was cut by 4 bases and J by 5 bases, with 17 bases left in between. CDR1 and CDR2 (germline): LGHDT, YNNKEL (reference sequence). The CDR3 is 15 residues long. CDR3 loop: CASSPGGGRGYGYTF. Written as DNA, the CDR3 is TGTGCCAGCAGCCCGGGGGGGGGCCGAGGGTATGGCTACACCTTC.

The CDR3 coding sequence is TGCGCCAGCAGCCAAGTTAATGTGTGGGAGAACACCGGGGAGCTGTTTTTT. Protein: CASSQVNVWENTGELFF. The chain joins TRBV4-1 to TRBJ2-2, with D unclear. The CDR3 contains 17 residues. Between the trimmed V and J ends, which lost 1 base and 1 base, there was a span of 13 bases. Per germline, CDR1 MGHRA and CDR2 YSYEKL.

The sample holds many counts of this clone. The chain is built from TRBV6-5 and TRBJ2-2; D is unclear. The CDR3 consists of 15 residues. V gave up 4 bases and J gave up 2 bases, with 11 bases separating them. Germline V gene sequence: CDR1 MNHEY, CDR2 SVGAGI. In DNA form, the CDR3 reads TGTGCCAGCAGTTGGAGACTCCCCAACACCGGGGAGCTGTTTTTT. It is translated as CASSWRLPNTGELFF.

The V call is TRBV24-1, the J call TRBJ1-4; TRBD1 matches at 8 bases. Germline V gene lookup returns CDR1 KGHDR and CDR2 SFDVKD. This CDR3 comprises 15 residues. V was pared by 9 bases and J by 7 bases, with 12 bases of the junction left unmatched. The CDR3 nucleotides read TGTGCCACCGGAGACTCAGGGGGCGAACGTGAAAAACTGTTTTTT. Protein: CATGDSGGEREKLFF.

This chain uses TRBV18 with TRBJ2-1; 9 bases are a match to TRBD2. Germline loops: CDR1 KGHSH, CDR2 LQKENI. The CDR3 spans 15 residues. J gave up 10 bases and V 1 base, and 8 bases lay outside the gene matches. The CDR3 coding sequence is TGTGCCAGCTCACCACGGGGTAGCGGGAGTTCAGAGCAGTTCTTC. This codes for CASSPRGSGSSEQFF.

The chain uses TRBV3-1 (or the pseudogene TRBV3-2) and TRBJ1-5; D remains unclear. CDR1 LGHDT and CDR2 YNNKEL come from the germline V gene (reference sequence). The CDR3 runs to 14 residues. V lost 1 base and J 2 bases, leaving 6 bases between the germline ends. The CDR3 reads CASSQATGNQPQHF. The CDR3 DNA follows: TGTGCCAGCAGCCAAGCGACGGGCAATCAGCCCCAGCATTTT.